These T cell receptor beta chains were read from a single sample in a study of regulatory T cells in long-lasting Graves disease. Using its own MiXCR run on the multiplex PCR reads, TCRdb lists one record per CDR3 protein. Seen here are 400,000 to 500,000 distinct CDR3 sequences, roughly 22% observed once, and the top ten hold around 13%. This specimen consisted of peripheral blood mononuclear cells (PBMCs), obtained when the disease was refractory, from a patient treated with antithyroid drugs. These receptors all stem from a female donor with Graves disease. Both conserved end residues are part of each CDR3. Fields, in order: D gene, clone size, V gene, J gene, CDR3 DNA, CDR3 protein. A D gene is named only where the DNA matches it firmly. Rows may omit the clone size; those that give it use once, few, many or a size class.

>NA|many|TRBV28|TRBJ1-5
TGTGCCAGCAGTGCCCACCGGGTCGCTCAGCCCCAGCATTTT
CASSAHRVAQPQHF
>TRBD2|NA|TRBV19|TRBJ2-2
TGTGCCAGTCGAAGCGGGAGAGCGGACACCGGGGAGCTGTTTTTT
CASRSGRADTGELFF
>NA|NA|TRBV6-2/TRBV6-3|TRBJ2-7
TGTGCCAGCAGTTCAGAGGGGGTCTCCTACGAGCAGTACTTC
CASSSEGVSYEQYF
>NA|many|TRBV7-6|TRBJ1-1
TGTGCCAGCAGCCCGAACGTAATTGGGGCCGAAGCTTTCTTT
CASSPNVIGAEAFF
>TRBD1|NA|TRBV18|TRBJ1-1
TGTGCCAGCTCATCGGACAGGGGAAGTAGTGAAGCTTTCTTT
CASSSDRGSSEAFF
>NA|many|TRBV28|TRBJ1-1
TGTGCCAGCAGTTTAGGGGGGGGCGCGGACACTGAAGCTTTCTTT
CASSLGGGADTEAFF
>TRBD1|NA|TRBV5-1|TRBJ2-7
TGCGCCAGCAGCTTTGGGACAGGGGGAAAAGAGCAGTACTTC
CASSFGTGGKEQYF
>NA|NA|TRBV7-9|TRBJ1-5
TGTGCCAGCAGCTTAGAGATGGGTCAGCCCCAGCATTTT
CASSLEMGQPQHF
>NA|few|TRBV20-1|TRBJ1-3
TGCAGTGCTAGCGGACTTCAGGGAAACACCATATATTTT
CSASGLQGNTIYF
>NA|NA|TRBV4-1|TRBJ2-4
TGCGCCAGCAGCCTGACGGCCGCCAAAAACATTCAGTACTTC
CASSLTAAKNIQYF
>TRBD1|NA|TRBV28|TRBJ2-5
TGTGCCAGCAGCGGGGAAGGTGCGGGACAGGGCGACCAAGAGACCCAGTACTTC
CASSGEGAGQGDQETQYF
>NA|NA|TRBV24-1|TRBJ1-2
TGTGCCACCAGTGATCCCCAGAGAAACTATGGCTACACCTTC
CATSDPQRNYGYTF
>NA|NA|TRBV4-3|TRBJ1-5
TGCGCCAGCAGCCAAGAGGGCCGGGGGCCTCAGCCCCAGCATTTT
CASSQEGRGPQPQHF
>TRBD2|many|TRBV12-3/TRBV12-4|TRBJ2-7
TGTGCCAGCAGTTTGGACGTTACCGGGACTAACGACGAGCAGTACTTC
CASSLDVTGTNDEQYF
>NA|many|TRBV6-2/TRBV6-3|TRBJ2-5
TGTGCCAGCACCAAGGTCTGGGGGCGACAAGAGACCCAGTACTTC
CASTKVWGRQETQYF
>NA|many|TRBV2|TRBJ1-4
TGTGCCAGCTTACCCCGAGGGGGTAATGAAAAACTGTTTTTT
CASLPRGGNEKLFF
>NA|many|TRBV7-9|TRBJ2-2
TGTGCCAGCGGAACTCAGAACACCGGGGAGCTGTTTTTT
CASGTQNTGELFF
>TRBD1|NA|TRBV3-1|TRBJ1-2
TGTGCCAGCAGCCAAGGGTCTGGGACAGGGAACTATGGCTACACCTTC
CASSQGSGTGNYGYTF
>NA|NA|TRBV29-1|TRBJ1-1
TGCAGCGTTGGGACGTTGGAAGCTTTCTTT
CSVGTLEAFF
>NA|NA|TRBV7-9|TRBJ1-2
TGTGCCAGCAGCTTAAGGACCTATCGTTATGGCTACACCTTC
CASSLRTYRYGYTF
>TRBD1|many|TRBV7-2|TRBJ2-7
TGTGCCAGCAGCTTAAGCTGGCAGGGGGCAAGTTACGAGCAGTACTTC
CASSLSWQGASYEQYF
>NA|many|TRBV28|TRBJ1-1
TGTGCCAGCAGAAAATATACGAACACTGAAGCTTTCTTT
CASRKYTNTEAFF
>NA|many|TRBV20-1|TRBJ1-5
TGCAGTGCTAGGGTGGGACTCCACAATCAGCCCCAGCATTTT
CSARVGLHNQPQHF
>NA|many|TRBV7-2|TRBJ1-2
TGTGCCAGCAGCTTATGGATCGGGGAGGGGTATGGCTACACCTTC
CASSLWIGEGYGYTF
>NA|few|TRBV7-9|TRBJ1-2
TGTGCCAGCAGCTCCGGGCCTAGGGATGGCTACACCTTC
CASSSGPRDGYTF
>NA|many|TRBV2|TRBJ1-2
TGTGCCAGCAGAACCCCCGACAGGGGCTACACCTTC
CASRTPDRGYTF
>NA|few|TRBV30|TRBJ2-4
TGTGCCTGGAGTGGGACAGAAGTAGACATTCAGTACTTC
CAWSGTEVDIQYF
>TRBD2|NA|TRBV5-1|TRBJ2-1
TGCGCCAGCAGCTTGAGGGTGGGACTAGCGGGCAATGAGCAGTTCTTC
CASSLRVGLAGNEQFF
>TRBD2|NA|TRBV7-6|TRBJ2-3
TGTGCCAGCAGCATCGGGGGGGTTTGGGATACGCAGTATTTT
CASSIGGVWDTQYF
>TRBD2|NA|TRBV12-3/TRBV12-4|TRBJ2-5
TGTGCCAGCAGTTGGACTAGCGGGGGGGGAGAGACCCAGTACTTC
CASSWTSGGGETQYF
>TRBD1|few|TRBV29-1|TRBJ1-2
TGCAGCGTCACTGACAGGGAGGGCGGCTACACCTTC
CSVTDREGGYTF
>NA|NA|TRBV7-2|TRBJ2-1
TGTGCCAGCAGCCCGGACTTTGTCCAGTTCTTC
CASSPDFVQFF
>NA|few|TRBV6-2/TRBV6-3|TRBJ2-1
TGTGCCAGCAGTTACCCCCAGGGGAATGGCAATGAGCAGTTCTTC
CASSYPQGNGNEQFF
>TRBD2|few|TRBV6-5|TRBJ2-7
TGTGCCAGCAGTTACTCGCTACCCTTCTCCGGGACTAGGCGCTACGAGCAGTACTTC
CASSYSLPFSGTRRYEQYF
>NA|NA|TRBV9|TRBJ1-2
TGTGCCAGCAGCGTAGACCCCCGGTGGCCAGGGGATAACTATGGCTACACCTTC
CASSVDPRWPGDNYGYTF
>TRBD1|many|TRBV6-1|TRBJ1-5
TGTGCCAGCAGTCCGACAGGGACCAATCAGCCCCAGCATTTT
CASSPTGTNQPQHF
>TRBD1|NA|TRBV5-1|TRBJ1-2
TGCGCCAGCAAGAGGAGGGACCGGGACAGGGCCCCTCGGGAGGGCTACACCTTC
CASKRRDRDRAPREGYTF
>TRBD1|NA|TRBV29-1|TRBJ2-7
TGCAGCGTTGGACAGGGGGCGGACGAGCAGTACTTC
CSVGQGADEQYF
>NA|NA|TRBV12-3/TRBV12-4|TRBJ2-7
TGTGCCAGCAGTTTGGGTTACTTC
CASSLGYF
>TRBD1|many|TRBV11-1|TRBJ1-3
TGTGCCAGCAGCTTCGGGACAGAGGGAAACACCATATATTTT
CASSFGTEGNTIYF
>NA|many|TRBV6-1|TRBJ1-1
TGTGCCAGCAGACGGGAGAACACTGAAGCTTTCTTT
CASRRENTEAFF
>NA|few|TRBV4-1|TRBJ1-1
TGCGCCAGCAGCCAAGTTAGTATGAACACTGAAGCTTTCTTT
CASSQVSMNTEAFF
>NA|few|TRBV6-5|TRBJ2-1
TGTGCCAGCAGTTCGGCCTCGGCCAGCGAGTCCTACAATGAGCAGTTCTTC
CASSSASASESYNEQFF
>TRBD2|NA|TRBV19|TRBJ2-3
TGTGCCAGTAGTATGGTTTCTAGCGGGAGGGATACGCAGTATTTT
CASSMVSSGRDTQYF
>NA|many|TRBV12-5|TRBJ2-7
TGTGCTAGTGGTTTGGTAAATTCCTACGAGCAGTACTTC
CASGLVNSYEQYF
>NA|few|TRBV6-1|TRBJ2-4
TGTGCCAGCCACCTCACTGGTGGGACGGCCAAAAACATTCAGTACTTC
CASHLTGGTAKNIQYF
>TRBD1|few|TRBV10-3|TRBJ2-3
TGTGCCATCACGGGACGACAGGGGGCGAACACAGATACGCAGTATTTT
CAITGRQGANTDTQYF
>TRBD2|once|TRBV7-2|TRBJ2-2
TGTGCCAGCAGCGAATTTGCGGGGGGGCCCGGGGAGCTGTTTTTT
CASSEFAGGPGELFF
>TRBD2|NA|TRBV7-2|TRBJ2-7
TGTGCCAGCAGCTTTGGGACTAGCGGGAACGAGCAGTACTTC
CASSFGTSGNEQYF
>NA|many|TRBV19|TRBJ2-7
TGTGCCAGTAGTAGAGACAGGACTTACGAGCAGTACTTC
CASSRDRTYEQYF
>NA|few|TRBV6-9|TRBJ2-5
TGTGCCAGCAGTTCTGGACAGATCGAGACCCAGTACTTC
CASSSGQIETQYF
>TRBD1|NA|TRBV2|TRBJ2-1
TGTGCCAGCAGGGATGACAGGGGCAATGAGCAGTTCTTC
CASRDDRGNEQFF
>TRBD2|few|TRBV7-8|TRBJ2-1
TGTGCCAGCAGCCGGGGGACTAGCGGGAGCAATGAGCAGTTCTTC
CASSRGTSGSNEQFF
>NA|NA|TRBV14|TRBJ1-6
TGTGCCAGCAGCCAAGTTAATTCACCCCTCCACTTT
CASSQVNSPLHF
>NA|NA|TRBV4-1|TRBJ1-5
TGCGCCAGCAGCGCGGTCCAGGGTGGCCAGCCCCAGCATTTT
CASSAVQGGQPQHF